This TCR beta chain was recovered during a study of CD8 T cells in ankylosing spondylitis. Study-level results: Apparently characteristic of ankylosing spondylitis blood was a TCR beta motif (under ten highly homologous variants). Reportedly, matched ankylosing spondylitis synovial fluid was significantly enriched for disease-linked clones. Earlier studies detected some motif variants in reactive arthritis synovial fluid and blood.

Trimming at V came to 5 bases and at J to 2 bases, leaving 5 bases not matched to a gene. Germline V gene data show CDR1 as GTSNPN and CDR2 as SVGIG (reference sequence). The CDR3 has 13 residues. Concerning this clonotype: No antigen is known for it.

A quantitative 5'-RACE method, one with molecular barcodes, was used to make TCR beta libraries. MiXCR was run by TCRdb on the 5' RACE reads, yielding one entry per CDR3 protein. The sample shows over 700,000 distinct CDR3 sequences, roughly 19% of them seen only once. The chain links TRBV30 to TRBJ1-1, with TRBD1 matching over 7 bases. The sequence was obtained from a male donor with ankylosing spondylitis. The specimen sequenced was blood, either unsorted or a sorted T cell fraction (not recorded which). Here the CDR3 reads CAWAHRGNTEAFF. The CDR3 DNA reads as TGTGCCTGGGCACACAGGGGTAACACTGAAGCTTTCTTT.